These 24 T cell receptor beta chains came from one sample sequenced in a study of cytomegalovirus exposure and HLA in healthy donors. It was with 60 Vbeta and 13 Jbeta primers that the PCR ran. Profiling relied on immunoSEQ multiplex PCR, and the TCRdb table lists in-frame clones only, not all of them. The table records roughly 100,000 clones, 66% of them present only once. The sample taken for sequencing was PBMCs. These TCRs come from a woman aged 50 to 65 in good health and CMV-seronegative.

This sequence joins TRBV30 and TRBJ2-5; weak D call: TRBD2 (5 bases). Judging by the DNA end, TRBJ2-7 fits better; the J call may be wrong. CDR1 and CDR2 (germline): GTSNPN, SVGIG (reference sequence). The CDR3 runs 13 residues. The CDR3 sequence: CAKRLRGSYEQYF. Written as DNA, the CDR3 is TGTGCCAAACGTCTTCGGGGAAGCTACGAGCAGTACTTC.

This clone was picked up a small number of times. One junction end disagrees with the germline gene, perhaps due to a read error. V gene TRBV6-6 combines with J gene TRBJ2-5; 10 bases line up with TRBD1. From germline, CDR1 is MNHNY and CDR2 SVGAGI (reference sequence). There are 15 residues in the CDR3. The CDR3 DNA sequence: TGTGCCAGCAGATACTCCGGGACAGGGGAAGAGACCCAGTACTTC. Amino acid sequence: CASRYSGTGEETQYF.

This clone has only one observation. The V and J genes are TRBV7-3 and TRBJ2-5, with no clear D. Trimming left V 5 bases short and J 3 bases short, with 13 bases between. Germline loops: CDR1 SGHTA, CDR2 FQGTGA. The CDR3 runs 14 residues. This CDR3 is CASSPRNRKETQYF. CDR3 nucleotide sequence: TGTGCCAGCAGCCCGCGGAACCGGAAAGAGACCCAGTACTTC.

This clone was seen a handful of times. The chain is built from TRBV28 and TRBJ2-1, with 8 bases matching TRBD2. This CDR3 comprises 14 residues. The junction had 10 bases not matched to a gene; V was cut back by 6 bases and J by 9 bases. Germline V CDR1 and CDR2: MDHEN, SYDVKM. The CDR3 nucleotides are TGTGCCAGCAGCCCCCAACCCCTAGCGGGTGAGCAGTTCTTC. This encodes CASSPQPLAGEQFF.

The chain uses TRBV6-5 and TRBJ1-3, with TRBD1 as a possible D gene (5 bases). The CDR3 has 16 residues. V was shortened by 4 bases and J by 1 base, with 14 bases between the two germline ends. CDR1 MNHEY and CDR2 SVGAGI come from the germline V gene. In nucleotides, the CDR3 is TGTGCCAGCAGTTCCCCCGGGGGGAGTTCTGGAAACACCATATATTTT. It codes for CASSSPGGSSGNTIYF.

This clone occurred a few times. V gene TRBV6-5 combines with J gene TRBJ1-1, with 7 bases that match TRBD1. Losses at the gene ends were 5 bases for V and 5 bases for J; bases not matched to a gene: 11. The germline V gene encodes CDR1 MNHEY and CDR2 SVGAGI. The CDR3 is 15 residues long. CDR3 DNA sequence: TGTGCCAGCAGTAATACAGGGGTTTTGTGGACTGAAGCTTTCTTT. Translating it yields CASSNTGVLWTEAFF.

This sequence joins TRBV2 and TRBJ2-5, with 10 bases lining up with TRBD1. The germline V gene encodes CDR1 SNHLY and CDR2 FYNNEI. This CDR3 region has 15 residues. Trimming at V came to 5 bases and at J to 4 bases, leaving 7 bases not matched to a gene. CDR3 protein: CASSYRDRGGETQYF. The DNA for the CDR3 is TGTGCCAGCAGTTACCGGGACAGGGGTGGAGAGACCCAGTACTTC.

CDR3 residues: CATSGALVETQYF. The DNA of the CDR3 is TGTGCCACCTCAGGCGCGTTAGTGGAGACCCAGTACTTC. The gene calls are TRBV6-1 and TRBJ2-5; D gene uncertain. Germline V gene sequence: CDR1 MNHNS, CDR2 SASEGT. The germline V and J ends were trimmed by 10 bases and 5 bases, with 17 bases remaining between them. This CDR3 region has 13 residues.

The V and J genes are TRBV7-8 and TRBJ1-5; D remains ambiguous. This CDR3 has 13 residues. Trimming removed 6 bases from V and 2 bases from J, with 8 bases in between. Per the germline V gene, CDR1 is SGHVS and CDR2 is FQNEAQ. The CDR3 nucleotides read TGTGCCAGCAGAGAGAGTCGCAATCAGCCCCAGCATTTT. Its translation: CASRESRNQPQHF.

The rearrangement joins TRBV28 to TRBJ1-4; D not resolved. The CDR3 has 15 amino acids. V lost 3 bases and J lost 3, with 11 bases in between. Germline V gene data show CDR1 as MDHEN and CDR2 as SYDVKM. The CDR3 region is CASSLGSWANEKLFF. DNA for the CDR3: TGTGCCAGCAGTTTGGGCAGCTGGGCTAATGAAAAACTGTTTTTT.

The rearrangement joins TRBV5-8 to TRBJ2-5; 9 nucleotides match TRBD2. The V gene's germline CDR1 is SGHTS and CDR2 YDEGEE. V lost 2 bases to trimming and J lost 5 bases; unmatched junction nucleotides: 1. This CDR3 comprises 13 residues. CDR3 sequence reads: CASSFAGGETQYF. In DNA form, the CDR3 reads TGTGCCAGCAGCTTCGCGGGGGGGGAGACCCAGTACTTC.

The CDR3 bases are TGTGCCAGTAGCGACAGCTCCCACTACACCGGGGAGCTGTTTTTT. Protein sequence: CASSDSSHYTGELFF. V usage is TRBV19 and J usage is TRBJ2-2, with TRBD1 as a possible D gene (5 bases). CDR3 length: 15 residues. Germline CDR1 LNHDA, CDR2 SQIVND (reference sequence). Trimming left V 6 bases short and J 3 bases short, with 14 bases between.

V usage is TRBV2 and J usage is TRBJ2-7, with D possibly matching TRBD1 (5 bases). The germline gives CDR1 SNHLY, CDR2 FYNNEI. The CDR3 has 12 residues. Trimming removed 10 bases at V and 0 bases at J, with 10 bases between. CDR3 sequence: CAIRQTSYEQYF. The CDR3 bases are TGTGCCATTCGACAGACCTCCTACGAGCAGTACTTC.

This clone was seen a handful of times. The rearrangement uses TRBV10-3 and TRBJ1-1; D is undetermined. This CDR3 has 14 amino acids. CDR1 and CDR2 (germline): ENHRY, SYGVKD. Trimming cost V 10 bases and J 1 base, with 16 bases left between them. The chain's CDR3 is CATTFAQSNTEAFF. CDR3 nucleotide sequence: TGTGCCACCACCTTCGCCCAGTCGAACACTGAAGCTTTCTTT.

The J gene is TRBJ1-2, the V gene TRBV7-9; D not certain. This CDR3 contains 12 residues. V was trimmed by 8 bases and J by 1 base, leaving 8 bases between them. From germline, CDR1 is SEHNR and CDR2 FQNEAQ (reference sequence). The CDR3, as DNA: TGTGCCAGCTATTCCGTTAACTATGGCTACACCTTC. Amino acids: CASYSVNYGYTF.

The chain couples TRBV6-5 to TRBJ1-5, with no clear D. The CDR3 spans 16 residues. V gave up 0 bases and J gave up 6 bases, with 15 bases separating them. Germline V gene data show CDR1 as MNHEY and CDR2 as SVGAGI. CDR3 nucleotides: TGTGCCAGCAGTTACTCGCGGGCGCCCCCAGGTCAGCCCCAGCATTTT. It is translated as CASSYSRAPPGQPQHF.

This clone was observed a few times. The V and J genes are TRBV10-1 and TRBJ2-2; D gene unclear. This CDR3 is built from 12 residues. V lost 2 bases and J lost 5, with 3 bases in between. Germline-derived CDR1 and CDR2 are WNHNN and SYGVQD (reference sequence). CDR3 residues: CASSEITGELFF. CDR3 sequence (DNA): TGCGCCAGCAGTGAGATAACCGGGGAGCTGTTTTTT.

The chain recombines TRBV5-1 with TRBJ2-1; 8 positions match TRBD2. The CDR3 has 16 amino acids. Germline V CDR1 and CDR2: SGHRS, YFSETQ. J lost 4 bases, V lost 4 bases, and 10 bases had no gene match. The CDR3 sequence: CASSTASGGVYNEQFF. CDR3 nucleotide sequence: TGCGCCAGCAGCACCGCCTCGGGGGGGGTATACAATGAGCAGTTCTTC.

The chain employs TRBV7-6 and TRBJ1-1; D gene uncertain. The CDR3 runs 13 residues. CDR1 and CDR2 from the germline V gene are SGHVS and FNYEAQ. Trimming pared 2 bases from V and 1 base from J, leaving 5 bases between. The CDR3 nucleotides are TGTGCCAGCAGCTTATTAGAGAACACTGAAGCTTTCTTT. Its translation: CASSLLENTEAFF.

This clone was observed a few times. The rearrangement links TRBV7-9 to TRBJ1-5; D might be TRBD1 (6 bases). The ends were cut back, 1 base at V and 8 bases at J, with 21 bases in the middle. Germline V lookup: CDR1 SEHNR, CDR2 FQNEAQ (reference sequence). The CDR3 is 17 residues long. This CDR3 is CASSLEGGAGWEKPQHF. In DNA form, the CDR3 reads TGTGCCAGCAGCTTAGAGGGGGGGGCAGGTTGGGAGAAGCCCCAGCATTTT.

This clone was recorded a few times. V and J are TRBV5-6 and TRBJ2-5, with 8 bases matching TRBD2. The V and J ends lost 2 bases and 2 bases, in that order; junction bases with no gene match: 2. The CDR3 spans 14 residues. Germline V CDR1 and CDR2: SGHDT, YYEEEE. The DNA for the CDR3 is TGTGCCAGCAGCTTAGCGGGGGTACAAGAGACCCAGTACTTC. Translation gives CASSLAGVQETQYF.

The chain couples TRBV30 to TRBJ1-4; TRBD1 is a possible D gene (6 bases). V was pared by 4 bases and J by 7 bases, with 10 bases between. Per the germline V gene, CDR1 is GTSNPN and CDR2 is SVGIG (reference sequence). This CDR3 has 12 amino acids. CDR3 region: CAWNGGAEKLFF. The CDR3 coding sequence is TGTGCCTGGAACGGGGGGGCTGAAAAACTGTTTTTT. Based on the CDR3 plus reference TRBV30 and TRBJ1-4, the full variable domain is SQTIHQWPATLVQPVGSPLSLECTVEGTSNPNLYWYRQAAGRGLQLLFYSVGIGQISSEVPQNLSASRPQDRQFILSSKKLLLSDSGFYLCAWNGGAEKLFFGSGTQLSVL.

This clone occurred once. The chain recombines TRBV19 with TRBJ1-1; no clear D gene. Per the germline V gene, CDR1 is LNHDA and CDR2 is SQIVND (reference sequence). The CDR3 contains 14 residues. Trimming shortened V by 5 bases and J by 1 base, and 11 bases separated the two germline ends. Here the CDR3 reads CASSFRETNTEAFF. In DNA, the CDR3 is TGTGCCAGTAGTTTCCGGGAGACGAACACTGAAGCTTTCTTT.

The chain's CDR3 is CASSLTGGNYGYTF. For the CDR3, the DNA is TGTGCCAGCAGTCTGACCGGGGGTAACTATGGCTACACCTTC. The chain combines TRBV27 with TRBJ1-2; maybe TRBD1 (5 bases). The CDR3 is 14 residues long. V was shortened by 5 bases and J by 1 base, with 11 bases between the two germline ends. The germline V gene has CDR1 MNHEY and CDR2 SMNVEV (reference sequence).